This TCR beta chain was obtained from a study of cytomegalovirus exposure and HLA in healthy donors. Overall study: Clustering assigned approximately 78% of the approximately 370 genotyped donors to the Caucasian-associated ancestry cluster.

Points on this clone: Its antigen is unknown.

Germline assignment: CDR1 LNHDA and CDR2 SQIVND (reference sequence). The CDR3 contains 16 residues. V shed 1 base and J shed 0 bases, with 9 bases lying between them. Study-wide points: TRBV6-2, TRBV6-3 and some other V segments were unresolvable in 87-base-pair reads.

The PCR ran on 60 Vbeta and 13 Jbeta primers. Method: immunoSEQ multiplex PCR; TCRdb's copy keeps in-frame clones and lacks some. The table lists some 150,000 clones, roughly 10% of them singletons. The sequencing input was PBMCs. The receptor comes from a man aged 50 to 59 in good health and CMV-seronegative. The chain recombines TRBV19 with TRBJ1-4; D ambiguous. CDR3 in amino acids: CASSIAVHATNEKLFF. As DNA, the CDR3 is TGTGCCAGTAGTATAGCCGTACACGCAACTAATGAAAAACTGTTTTTT.